This T cell receptor (beta chain) stems from a study of cytomegalovirus exposure and HLA in healthy donors (dated by TCRdb to about 2017). About the investigation overall: An earlier analysis of under 600 of the donors reported 276 Gb of sequence data and 120 million or so unique TCR beta sequences from some 180 million T cells. The study was designed to test whether signatures of past pathogen exposure could be identified by cataloging public T cell receptors. Of the 300 to 500 genotyped donors, over 80% were placed in the genetic ancestry cluster associated with self-reported Caucasian donors. Roughly 300 gigabases of sequencing data and 75 million to 85 million unique TCR sequences made up an early release that covered approximately 650 HLA-typed donors. To predict cytomegalovirus infection status, the study combined high-throughput TCR immunosequencing, statistical association of individual TCRs with disease status, and machine learning. On average, roughly 200,000 unique TCR beta nucleotide sequences were sequenced per donor among roughly 430 genotyped donors of the cohort, with roughly 18% of those sequences being non-productive. In an earlier analysis of 550 to 700 of the donors, high-throughput TCR beta sequencing was used to judge whether each TCR beta V gene segment behaved as functional or pseudogenic. The number of typed donors differed by locus: about 629-640 for A, B, C, DRB1 and DQB1; some 500 for DQA1; approximately 600 for DPA1; and around 490 for DPB1. In a later analysis, previously published TCR beta repertoires from 666 donors were re-analyzed and high-resolution HLA genotyping was added so that TCR occurrence patterns could be studied. A separate validation cohort of roughly 120 different subjects was used in addition to the roughly 720-subject first cohort. Five DR-DQ haplotypes were treated as single units for association and clustering because of strong linkage in the cohort. The later analysis used no new phenotypic data to find candidate immune exposures, relying instead on TCR beta sequences and their occurrence across donors. Using immunosequencing, the study profiled T cell repertoires from fewer than 700 subjects and related those repertoires to cytomegalovirus serostatus. Alongside the repertoire data, information on donor age, sex, ethnicity and CMV serostatus was compiled. Every discovery cohort repertoire had been produced on one sequencing platform. A later genetic analysis took genome-wide SNP genotypes for about 55% of the 666 donors and used that subset as a discovery cohort. Both class I and class II loci were covered by HLA typing, at four-digit resolution. Study-wide findings and limitations: Immune exposure information for the cohort was limited to CMV serostatus. The authors suggested that the approach could potentially be extended to other disease states and immunological phenotypes. An association between a missense DCLRE1C variant and V-gene and J-gene trimming of TCR beta chains was found in a later genetic analysis and replicated in an independent cohort. The study gave a list of about 170 TCR beta chains associated with cytomegalovirus. Roughly uniform sequencing depth across donors was assumed in presence/absence analyses, although this assumption may not hold. The earlier analysis of approximately 560 of the donors excluded roughly 17 rarely observed V segments, including chromosome 9 orphons, because counts were too low. This cohort had only TCR beta chains sequenced, and the lack of alpha or paired-chain data limited which features could be detected. A later analysis found that TCR association rates varied across HLA loci, with DRB1 alleles showing the most associated TCRs and HLA-C alleles the fewest. A further reported finding was that TCR beta sequences accurately predicted the HLA-A and HLA-B alleles for most subjects in the first cohort. HLA typing was unavailable for some donors at each locus, so association tests used only the typed subset. Linkage disequilibrium might explain the correlated functional status among segregating V segments, but an unknown experimental factor could not be ruled out. According to a later analysis, most CMV-associated TCR beta chains appeared to be HLA-restricted, and the HLA associations seemed to be driven largely by CMV exposure. According to a later analysis, parvovirus B19, influenza, CMV and Epstein-Barr virus appeared linked to several top co-occurrence clusters. Some IMGT-functional V segments, including TRBV6-2 and TRBV6-3, could not be told apart with the 87-base-pair reads, so those segments were excluded. At a false discovery rate of 0.05, a later analysis linked approximately 18,000 TCR beta sequences to specific HLA alleles. Most TCR sequences were seen in very few donors, while some public TCRs were found in many individuals. In a later analysis, HLA-associated TCR beta chains showed more clonal expansion and lower generation probabilities than non-associated chains that were equally common. When HLA alleles, especially DR and DQ, strongly co-occurred, TCR associations were difficult to assign to individual alleles. A cluster of highly shared sequence variants was judged likely to represent a technical artifact of the sequencing pipeline. A few of the identified cytomegalovirus-associated TCR beta chains were confirmed in vitro to be specific for cytomegalovirus antigens. Cytomegalovirus status was reported to be diagnosed by the classifier with high specificity and sensitivity in both the original and validation cohorts. In an earlier analysis of approximately 600 of the donors, most TCR beta V segments were observed in productive rearrangements about 87% or about 30% of the time, broadly matching IMGT annotations. In a later genetic analysis, fewer N-insertions in productive TCRs were reported among donors in an Asian-associated ancestry cluster than the roughly 670-donor mean.

The method behind the library was the immunoSEQ multiplex PCR assay. For the multiplex PCR, a mixture combining 60 forward primers for TCR Vbeta segments and 13 reverse primers for TCR Jbeta segments was used. A multiplex PCR assay on genomic DNA amplified the CDR3 region of rearranged TCR beta genes. The amplified TCR beta libraries were sequenced on the Illumina HiSeq System as 87-base-pair reads. Per the original workflow: A later analysis tallied some 79 million unique TCR beta chains across the roughly 610 repertoires, and around 9.9 million of those chains were shared by two or more donors. A nearest-neighbor algorithm error-corrected the raw reads and collapsed the reads into unique sequences, merging closely related sequences to remove PCR and sequencing errors. Alignment of CDR3 sequences to IMGT reference sequences was used to assign V, D and J gene segments. For a sequence to be retained, at least a six-nucleotide match to both a V gene segment and a J gene segment was required. A rearrangement counted as productive if the CDR3 had no stop codons and remained in frame with V and J, and every other rearrangement counted as non-productive. Following IMGT convention, CDR3 was defined as the stretch from the second conserved V-encoded cysteine to the conserved J-encoded phenylalanine. Sequences without an unambiguous match to a single V gene segment were excluded from the earlier analysis of 450 to 750 of the donors. An earlier analysis of a few hundred of the donors classified V segments as functional when productive rearrangements were above 56.7% and as segregating when the standard deviation between donors was above 5%. A statistical classification framework was built for diagnosing cytomegalovirus status from the catalog of TCR beta chain sequences. V and J gene assignment, in a later analysis, came from comparing TCR nucleotide sequences with IMGT/GENE-DB human TR gene sequences. The TCRdist pipeline was used in a later analysis to assign CDR3 sequences and most-parsimonious VDJ recombination scenarios. A later analysis defined each TCR beta chain by its CDR3 amino acid sequence plus V-gene family, and excluded reads lacking a unique V-gene family. A later analysis removed roughly 590 highly shared, low-generation-probability nucleotide sequences to deal with suspected cross-contamination and a sequencing artifact. For each public chain, a later analysis derived a clonal expansion index from normalized ranks of inferred template counts within each repertoire. Generation probabilities in a later analysis came from a VDJ recombination model fitted to out-of-frame rearrangements, and those results were checked against IGoR. Hypergeometric tests were used in a later analysis to score TCR-TCR, TCR-HLA and TCR-CMV co-occurrence, with a repertoire-size bias correction applied to the TCR pairs. False discovery rates were estimated in a later analysis by permuting HLA or CMV assignments 20 times. In a later analysis, co-occurring TCRs were grouped using DBSCAN, and TCRdist sequence similarity was added for clustering within HLA-allele-positive subsets. Co-occurrence clustering excluded repertoires with fewer than 30,000 or more than 120,000 public chains, plus five with anomalous nucleotide sharing. TCRdb stores this immuneACCESS table with in-frame sequences only. Part of the clones is absent; in the studies checked, under half of the shortfall reflects unresolved V genes, and no reason is known for the rest. V and J calls and clone size are as listed in that table; D and trimming were resolved from the DNA. In all, the sample holds about 140,000 clones, and around 79% of those were seen once. The ten biggest clones cover 8.8% of the sample.

The cohort consisted of 600 or so healthy bone marrow donors. At the time of sampling, all cohort members were nominally healthy, though unrecorded immune exposures were likely present. The donor was CMV seropositive and belonged to the group of some 290 seropositive cohort members. Each donor provided a peripheral blood sample, and peripheral blood mononuclear cells were used for TCR beta sequencing. Genomic DNA was extracted from the blood cell samples with the Qiagen DNeasy Blood Extraction Kit. The germline V end is reduced by 7 bases and the J end by 0 bases; junction bases left unmatched: 6. The germline V gene gives CDR1 as SNHLY and CDR2 as FYNNEI. The CDR3 sequence holds 16 residues, the cysteine and phenylalanine included. Only CDR3 DNA remains: 48 bases, in frame from the first base. As for this clone: Its antigen specificity is not known. Qualities for individual bases were not recorded, and no much larger clone is one base off.

Recombination joined TRBV2 with TRBJ2-5; 12 bases in the junction line up with TRBD2. Input material: PBMCs. This receptor was identified in a woman in her 50s in good health and CMV-seropositive. In nucleotides, the sequence is TGTGCCAGCACACTAGCGGGGGGCCGGTACCAAGAGACCCAGTACTTC. Its protein reads: CASTLAGGRYQETQYF.